This T cell receptor beta chain was captured by sequencing in a study of monozygotic twins with inflammatory bowel disease. TCRdb re-called the 5' RACE reads; every CDR3 protein appears as one record, without DNA. There are 300,000 to 400,000 distinct CDR3 sequences in the sample, with 2.6% held by the top ten. This CDR3 region has 15 residues. Per the germline V gene, CDR1 is DFQATT and CDR2 is SNEGSKA (reference sequence). This TCR derives from a human donor with ulcerative colitis or Crohn's disease, or a healthy co-twin of an affected twin (not recorded which). The chain joins TRBV20-1 to TRBJ1-4. Sequenced material: blood. CDR3 loop: CSARDFGTANEKLFF.